The next 8 T cell receptor beta chains were all read from a single sample in a study of response to subunit inactivated influenza vaccine. TCRdb analysed the RT-PCR reads with MiXCR anew, one entry per CDR3 protein. Among around 570,000 distinct CDR3 sequences, approximately 10% were seen once, and the ten largest hold approximately 11%. The same sample was also used in a study of T cells expressing NK-cell markers. That work adds: Making the TCR beta cDNA relied on 5'RACE template switching with UMIs.

This specimen consisted of PBMCs from blood, obtained on the day of vaccination. These receptors all come from a man between 50 and 59 years old who received an inactivated influenza vaccine.

The chain employs TRBV29-1 and TRBJ2-2, with D tentatively TRBD1 or TRBD2 (5 bases each). V shed 5 bases and J shed 5 bases, with 18 bases lying between them. Germline values: CDR1 SQVTM, CDR2 ANQGSEA. The CDR3 sequence is 15 residues long. CDR3 loop: CSVLAGTARTGELFF. In DNA form, the CDR3 reads TGCAGCGTTTTAGCCGGGACGGCTAGAACCGGGGAGCTGTTTTTT.

The chain is built from TRBV28 and TRBJ2-1, with a tentative D call TRBD2 (5 bases). Germline V gives CDR1 MDHEN, CDR2 SYDVKM. CDR3 length equals 16 residues. Trimming removed 8 bases at V and 4 bases at J, with 21 bases between. The CDR3 DNA follows: TGTGCCAGCTTCGGGGAAGAGGACTCAGGATACAATGAGCAGTTCTTC. Translating gives CASFGEEDSGYNEQFF.

This clonotype has just a few counts. This chain connects TRBV7-9 to TRBJ1-3, with D unresolved. With 7 bases removed from V and 0 bases from J, the gap between germline ends came to 4 bases. Germline CDR1 SEHNR, CDR2 FQNEAQ (reference sequence). The CDR3 is 12 amino acids. The CDR3 sequence: CASMPSGNTIYF. For the CDR3, the DNA is TGTGCCAGCATGCCCTCTGGAAACACCATATATTTT.

The rearrangement uses TRBV6-5 and TRBJ2-3, with D possibly matching TRBD2 (6 bases). Trimming took 4 bases from V and 5 from J, leaving 22 bases between them. Germline CDR1 reads MNHEY; CDR2 reads SVGAGI. CDR3 length: 17 amino acids. The CDR3, as DNA: TGTGCCAGCAGTTTTTCGCGGGGATCGGGAGCGGGAGATACGCAGTATTTT. It yields the protein CASSFSRGSGAGDTQYF.

This chain links TRBV12-3 or TRBV12-4 with TRBJ2-1; TRBD2 aligns across 7 bases. Trimming cost V 7 bases and J 14 bases; bases outside gene matches: 11. This CDR3 has 12 amino acids. The chain's CDR3 is CASTLGGRWKFF. In DNA, the CDR3 is TGTGCCAGCACCCTGGGGGGGAGGTGGAAGTTCTTC.

V usage is TRBV6-5 and J usage is TRBJ2-5; 7 positions match TRBD2. The CDR3 runs 17 residues. Germline V CDR1 and CDR2: MNHEY, SVGAGI. Germline trimming cut 2 bases from V and 3 bases from J; bases unmatched to any gene: 12. CDR3 sequence: CASSYTILGAGEETQYF. CDR3 sequence (DNA): TGTGCCAGCAGTTACACTATCCTCGGGGCGGGAGAAGAGACCCAGTACTTC.

In this sample, this clonotype turned up many times. The V call is TRBV28, the J call TRBJ2-3; D gene unclear. The CDR3 spans 12 residues. Per the germline V gene, CDR1 is MDHEN and CDR2 is SYDVKM. The V end lost 2 bases, the J end lost 11 bases, and 11 bases lay between the germline ends. The CDR3 DNA is TGTGCCAGCAGTTTAATAGCTGATCAGCAGTATTTT. Translating it yields CASSLIADQQYF. The variable domain in full, completed from reference TRBV28 and TRBJ2-3, reads DVKVTQSSRYLVKRTGEKVFLECVQDMDHENMFWYRQDPGLGLRLIYFSYDVKMKEKGDIPEGYSVSREKKERFSLILESASTNQTSMYLCASSLIADQQYFGPGTRLTVL.

Many counts were recorded for this clonotype. The chain recombines TRBV13 with TRBJ2-2; maybe TRBD2 (6 bases). Germline CDR1 PRHDT, CDR2 FYEKMQ (reference sequence). The CDR3 has 14 amino acids. Deletions cut 7 bases from V and 2 bases from J, with 11 bases between. The CDR3 region has the DNA TGTGCCAGCAACCGCGGGATTAACACCGGGGAGCTGTTTTTT. Its translation is CASNRGINTGELFF.